Reported below is one T cell receptor beta chain. What it binds is unknown. The source of the sample is a study of glioma-infiltrating T cells after dendritic cell vaccination. For the study at large: Patients had newly diagnosed or recurrent glioblastoma and received dendritic cell vaccines.

Only in-frame clones appear in the TCRdb table, and some are missing; sequencing was by immunoSEQ multiplex PCR. The sample contains 100,000 or so clones, about nine tenths of which appear only once. Overall study findings and caveats: Longer survival after dendritic cell vaccination followed higher pretreatment TIL content.

The CDR3 sequence is 13 residues long. Germline CDR1 reads SGHTA; CDR2 reads FQGNSA. V dropped 4 bases and J dropped 0 bases, with 7 bases sitting between them. Sequencing was performed on blood, taken before dendritic cell vaccination. The clonotype comes from a human donor with glioblastoma. The V and J genes are TRBV7-2 and TRBJ2-7, with D possibly TRBD2 on 6 matching bases. CDR3 coding DNA: TGTGCCAGCAGCTGGACTAACTCCTACGAGCAGTACTTC. Its protein product is CASSWTNSYEQYF. Combining the CDR3 with reference TRBV7-2 and TRBJ2-7 gives the whole variable domain GAGVSQSPSNKVTEKGKDVELRCDPISGHTALYWYRQSLGQGLEFLIYFQGNSAPDKSGLPSDRFSAERTGGSVSTLTIQRTQQEDSAVYLCASSWTNSYEQYFGPGTRLTVT.